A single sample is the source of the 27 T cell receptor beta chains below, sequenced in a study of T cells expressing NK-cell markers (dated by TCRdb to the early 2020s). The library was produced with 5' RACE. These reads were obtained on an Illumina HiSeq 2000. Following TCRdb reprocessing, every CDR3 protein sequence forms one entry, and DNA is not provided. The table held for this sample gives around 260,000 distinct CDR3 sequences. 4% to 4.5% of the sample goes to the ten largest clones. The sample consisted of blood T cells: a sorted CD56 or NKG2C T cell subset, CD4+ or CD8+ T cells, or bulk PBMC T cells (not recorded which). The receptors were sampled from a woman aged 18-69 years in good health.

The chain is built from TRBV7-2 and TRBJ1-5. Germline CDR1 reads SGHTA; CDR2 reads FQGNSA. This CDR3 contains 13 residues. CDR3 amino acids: CASSFDMYQPQHF.

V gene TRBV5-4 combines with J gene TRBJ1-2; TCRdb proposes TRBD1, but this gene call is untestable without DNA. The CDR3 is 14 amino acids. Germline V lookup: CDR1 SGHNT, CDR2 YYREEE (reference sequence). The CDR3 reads CASSSGTPNYGYTF.

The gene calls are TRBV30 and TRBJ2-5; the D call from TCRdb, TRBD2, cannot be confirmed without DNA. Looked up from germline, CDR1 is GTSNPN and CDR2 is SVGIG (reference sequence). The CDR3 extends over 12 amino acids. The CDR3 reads CAWSPEGATQYF.

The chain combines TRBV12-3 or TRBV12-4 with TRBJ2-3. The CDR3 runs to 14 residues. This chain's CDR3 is CASRFSGGTDTQYF.

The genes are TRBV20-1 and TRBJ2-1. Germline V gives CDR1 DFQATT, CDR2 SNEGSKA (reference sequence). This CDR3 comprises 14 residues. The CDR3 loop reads CSASSWDSYNEQFF.

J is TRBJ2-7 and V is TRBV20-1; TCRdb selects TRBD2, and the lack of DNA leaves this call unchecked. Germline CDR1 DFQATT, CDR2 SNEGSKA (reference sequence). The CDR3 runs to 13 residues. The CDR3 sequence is CSANTGASYEQYF.

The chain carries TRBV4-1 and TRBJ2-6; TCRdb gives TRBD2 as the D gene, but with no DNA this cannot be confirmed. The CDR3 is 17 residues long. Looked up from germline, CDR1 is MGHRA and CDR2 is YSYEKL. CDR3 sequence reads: CASSQGPTNSGANVLTF.

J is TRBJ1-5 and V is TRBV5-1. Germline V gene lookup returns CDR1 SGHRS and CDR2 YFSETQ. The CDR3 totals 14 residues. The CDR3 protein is CASSLDGGNQPQHF.

The chain's CDR3 is CASASGVPPNTEAFF. V and J are TRBV27 and TRBJ1-1; TCRdb reports TRBD1, a call that lacks DNA to check it against. Looked up from germline, CDR1 is MNHEY and CDR2 is SMNVEV (reference sequence). This CDR3 has 15 amino acids.

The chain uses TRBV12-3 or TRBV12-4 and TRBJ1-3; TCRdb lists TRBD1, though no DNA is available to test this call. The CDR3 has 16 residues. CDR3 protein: CASSADRGLLGNTIYF.

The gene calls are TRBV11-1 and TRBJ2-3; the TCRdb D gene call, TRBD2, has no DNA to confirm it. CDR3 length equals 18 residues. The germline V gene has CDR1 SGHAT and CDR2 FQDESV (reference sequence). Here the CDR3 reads CASSNILLAGFDTDTQYF. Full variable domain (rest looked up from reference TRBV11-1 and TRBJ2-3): EAEVAQSPRYKITEKSQAVAFWCDPISGHATLYWYRQILGQGPELLVQFQDESVVDDSQLPKDRFSAERLKGVDSTLKIQPAELGDSAMYLCASSNILLAGFDTDTQYFGPGTRLTVL.

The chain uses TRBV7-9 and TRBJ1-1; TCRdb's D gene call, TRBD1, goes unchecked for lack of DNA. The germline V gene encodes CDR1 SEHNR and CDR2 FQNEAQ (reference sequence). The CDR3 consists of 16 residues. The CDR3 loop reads CASSLGGAAMNTEAFF. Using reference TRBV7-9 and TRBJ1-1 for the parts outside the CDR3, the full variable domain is DTGVSQNPRHKITKRGQNVTFRCDPISEHNRLYWYRQTLGQGPEFLTYFQNEAQLEKSRLLSDRFSAERPKGSFSTLEIQRTEQGDSAMYLCASSLGGAAMNTEAFFGQGTRLTVV.

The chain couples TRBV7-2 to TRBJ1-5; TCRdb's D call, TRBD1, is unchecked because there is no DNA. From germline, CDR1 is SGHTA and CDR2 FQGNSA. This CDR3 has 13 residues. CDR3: CASSPDSKGSQHF. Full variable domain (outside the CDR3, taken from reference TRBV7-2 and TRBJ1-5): GAGVSQSPSNKVTEKGKDVELRCDPISGHTALYWYRQSLGQGLEFLIYFQGNSAPDKSGLPSDRFSAERTGGSVSTLTIQRTQQEDSAVYLCASSPDSKGSQHFGDGTRLSIL.

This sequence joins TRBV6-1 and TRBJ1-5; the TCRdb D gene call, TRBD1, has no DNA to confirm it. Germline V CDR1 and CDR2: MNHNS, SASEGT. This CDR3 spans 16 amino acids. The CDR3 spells CASSGRQGYSNQPQHF.

The chain's CDR3 is CAWGRGGGNIQYF. The chain joins TRBV30 to TRBJ2-4; there is no DNA to check the TCRdb D call of TRBD1. CDR3 length equals 13 residues. The germline V gene has CDR1 GTSNPN and CDR2 SVGIG (reference sequence).

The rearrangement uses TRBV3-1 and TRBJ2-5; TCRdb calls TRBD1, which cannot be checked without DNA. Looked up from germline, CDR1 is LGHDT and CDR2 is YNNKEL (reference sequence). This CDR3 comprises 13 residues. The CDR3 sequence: CASSHGAGVTQYF.

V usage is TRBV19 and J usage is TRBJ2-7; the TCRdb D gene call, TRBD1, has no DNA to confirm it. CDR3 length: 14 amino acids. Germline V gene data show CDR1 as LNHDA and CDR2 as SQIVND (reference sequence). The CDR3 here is CARMDSRVSYEQYF.

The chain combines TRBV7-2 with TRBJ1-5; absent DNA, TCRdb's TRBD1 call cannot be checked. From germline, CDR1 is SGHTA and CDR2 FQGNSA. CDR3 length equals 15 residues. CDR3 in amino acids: CASSRGGQGTQPQHF.

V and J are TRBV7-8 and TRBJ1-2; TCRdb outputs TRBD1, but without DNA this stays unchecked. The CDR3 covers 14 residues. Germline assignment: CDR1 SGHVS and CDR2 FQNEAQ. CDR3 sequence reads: CASSWGLSNYGYTF.

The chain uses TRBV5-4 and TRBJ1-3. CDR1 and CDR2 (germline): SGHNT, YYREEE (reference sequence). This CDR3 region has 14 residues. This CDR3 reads CASSLDRYGNTIYF. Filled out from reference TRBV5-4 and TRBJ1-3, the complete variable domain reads ETGVTQSPTHLIKTRGQQVTLRCSSQSGHNTVSWYQQALGQGPQFIFQYYREEENGRGNFPPRFSGLQFPNYSSELNVNALELDDSALYLCASSLDRYGNTIYFGEGSWLTVV.

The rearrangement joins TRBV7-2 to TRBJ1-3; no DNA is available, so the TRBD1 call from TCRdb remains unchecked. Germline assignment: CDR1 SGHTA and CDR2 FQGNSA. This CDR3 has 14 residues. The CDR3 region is CASSPGQGVYTIYF.

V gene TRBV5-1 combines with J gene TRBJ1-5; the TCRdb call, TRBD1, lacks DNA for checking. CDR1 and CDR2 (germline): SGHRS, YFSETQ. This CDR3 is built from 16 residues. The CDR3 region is CASSCTGGFFYQPQHF.

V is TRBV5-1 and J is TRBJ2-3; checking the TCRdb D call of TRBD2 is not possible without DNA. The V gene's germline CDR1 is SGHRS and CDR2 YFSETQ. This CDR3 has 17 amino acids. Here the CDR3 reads CASSWTSGYPSTDTQYF.

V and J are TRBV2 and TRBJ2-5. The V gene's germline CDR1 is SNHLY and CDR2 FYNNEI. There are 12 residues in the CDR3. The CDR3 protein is CASRGDQETQYF.

CDR3: CSVTDRGRWETQYF. This chain links TRBV29-1 with TRBJ2-5; the D call from TCRdb, TRBD1, cannot be confirmed without DNA. CDR3 size: 14 residues. The germline V gene encodes CDR1 SQVTM and CDR2 ANQGSEA.

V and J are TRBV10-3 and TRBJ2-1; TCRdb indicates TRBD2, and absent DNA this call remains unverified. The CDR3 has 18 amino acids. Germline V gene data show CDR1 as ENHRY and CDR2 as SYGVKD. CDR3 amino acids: CAISDLAGGRSSYNEQFF.

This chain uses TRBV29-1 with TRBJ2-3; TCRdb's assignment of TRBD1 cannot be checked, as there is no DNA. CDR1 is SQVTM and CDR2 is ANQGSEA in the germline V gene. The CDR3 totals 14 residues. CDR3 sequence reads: CSVGQGVDTDTQYF.